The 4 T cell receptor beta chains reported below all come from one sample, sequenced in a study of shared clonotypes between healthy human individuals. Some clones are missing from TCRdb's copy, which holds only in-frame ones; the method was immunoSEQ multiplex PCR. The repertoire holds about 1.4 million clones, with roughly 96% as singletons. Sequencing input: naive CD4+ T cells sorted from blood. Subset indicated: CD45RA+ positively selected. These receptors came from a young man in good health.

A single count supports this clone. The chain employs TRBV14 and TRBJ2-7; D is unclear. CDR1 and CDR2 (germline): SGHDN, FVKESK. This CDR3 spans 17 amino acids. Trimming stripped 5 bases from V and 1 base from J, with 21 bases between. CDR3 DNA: TGTGCCAGCAGCAAAGGGCGTGGTCGGGCTAGGTCCTACGAGCAGTACTTC. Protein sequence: CASSKGRGRARSYEQYF.

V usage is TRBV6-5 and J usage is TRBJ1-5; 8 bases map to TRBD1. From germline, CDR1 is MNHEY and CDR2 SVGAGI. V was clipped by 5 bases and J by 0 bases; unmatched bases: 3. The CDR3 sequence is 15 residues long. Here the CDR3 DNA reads TGTGCCAGCAGTCCAACAGGGGGTAGCAATCAGCCCCAGCATTTT. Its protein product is CASSPTGGSNQPQHF.

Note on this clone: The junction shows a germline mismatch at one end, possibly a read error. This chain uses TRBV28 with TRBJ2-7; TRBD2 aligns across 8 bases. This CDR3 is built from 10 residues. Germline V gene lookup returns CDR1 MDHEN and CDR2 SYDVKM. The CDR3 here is CASSGRAESF. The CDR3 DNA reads TGTGCCAGCAGCGGGAGGGCCGAGTCCTTC.

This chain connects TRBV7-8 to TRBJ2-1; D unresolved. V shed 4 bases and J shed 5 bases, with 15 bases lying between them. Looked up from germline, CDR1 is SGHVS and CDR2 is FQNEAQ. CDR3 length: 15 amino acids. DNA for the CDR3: TGTGCCAGCAGCTCATTCCCCCCGGCGGACAATGAGCAGTTCTTC. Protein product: CASSSFPPADNEQFF.